This T cell receptor beta chain derives from a study of OX40 agonist ivuxolimab in advanced cancers. Study-wide background: Patients assigned to dose escalation were diagnosed with hepatocellular carcinoma, melanoma, renal cell or head and neck cancer. Three partial responders included one hepatocellular carcinoma patient and two cutaneous melanoma patients.

TCRdb's copy holds only in-frame clones and misses some; the assay was immunoSEQ multiplex PCR. The data hold approximately 74,000 clones, with around 80% observed a single time. V was clipped by 6 bases and J by 0 bases, with 14 bases between them. The CDR3 contains 15 residues. Germline CDR1 MDHEN, CDR2 SYDVKM. In regard to this clone: Its target is not known.

Broader study findings: The authors also found low normalized T-cell clonal expansion in some nonresponders. Clonal expansion was seen in CD4+ and CD8+ blood T cells by week 6 at 0.1 to 3.0 mg/kg.

Sequences were derived from CD4+ or CD8+ T cells sorted from blood, sampled in a trial of the OX40 agonist ivuxolimab. The clonotype was recovered from an adult with an advanced solid tumor such as melanoma, head and neck, liver or kidney cancer. The chain has TRBV28 and TRBJ1-1; D remains ambiguous. The CDR3 nucleotides read TGTGCCAGCAGCCCCTTCGGTCCGTTGAACACTGAAGCTTTCTTT. Its protein product is CASSPFGPLNTEAFF.